These T cell receptor beta chains were read from a single sample in a study of post-analysis software for immune sequencing data. Each CDR3 protein gets one entry after TCRdb re-called the PCR reads with MiXCR. The sample lists roughly 600,000 distinct CDR3 sequences; 40% to 50% were seen once. Sequencing was carried out using blood. The receptors stem from a girl between 10 and 17 years old with multiple sclerosis. CDR3s include the opening cysteine and the closing phenylalanine or tryptophan. A D gene is named only where the DNA matches it firmly. Expanded clones get a size class; other rows say once, few or many, or leave the size out.

CDR3nt: TGTGCCAGCAGATATAGAGGGACAGGGGGCTTTGATGAGCAGTTCTTC; CDR3aa: CASRYRGTGGFDEQFF; abundance: NA; d_gene: TRBD1; j_gene: TRBJ2-1; v_gene: TRBV27
CDR3nt: TGCAGTGCTAGAGGGACAGCGATCAACTATGGCTACACCTTC; CDR3aa: CSARGTAINYGYTF; abundance: NA; d_gene: NA; j_gene: TRBJ1-2; v_gene: TRBV20-1
CDR3nt: TGTGCCATCAGTGACTCGAGGGAGGGCGAGGAGACCCAGTACTTC; CDR3aa: CAISDSREGEETQYF; abundance: few; d_gene: TRBD2; j_gene: TRBJ2-5; v_gene: TRBV10-3
CDR3nt: TGTGCCAGCAGTCACCAGGGGTTAGCCAACGTCCTGACTTTC; CDR3aa: CASSHQGLANVLTF; abundance: NA; d_gene: NA; j_gene: TRBJ2-6; v_gene: TRBV12-3/TRBV12-4
CDR3nt: TGCGCCAGCAGCCCCTTCTCGACAGGGGTTAATGAAAAACTGTTTTTT; CDR3aa: CASSPFSTGVNEKLFF; abundance: NA; d_gene: TRBD1; j_gene: TRBJ1-4; v_gene: TRBV4-1
CDR3nt: TGCAGCGTTGAAGGGTGGCCAGGAGGCTACACCTTC; CDR3aa: CSVEGWPGGYTF; abundance: NA; d_gene: NA; j_gene: TRBJ1-2; v_gene: TRBV29-1
CDR3nt: TGTGCCATCACCGAAGGGAGCTCTGGGGCCAACGTCCTGACTTTC; CDR3aa: CAITEGSSGANVLTF; abundance: NA; d_gene: NA; j_gene: TRBJ2-6; v_gene: TRBV10-3
CDR3nt: TGTGCCATCAGTGAGTCGATCGGGACAGGGAGGGAGCCCCAGCATTTT; CDR3aa: CAISESIGTGREPQHF; abundance: NA; d_gene: TRBD1; j_gene: TRBJ1-5; v_gene: TRBV10-3
CDR3nt: TGTGCCAGCAGTTACCGACTAGCGGGAGGCGGCGAGCAGTACTTC; CDR3aa: CASSYRLAGGGEQYF; abundance: NA; d_gene: TRBD2; j_gene: TRBJ2-7; v_gene: TRBV6-5
CDR3nt: TGTGCCACCAGCGGGACAGGGAATTTCCAAGAGACCCAGTACTTC; CDR3aa: CATSGTGNFQETQYF; abundance: NA; d_gene: TRBD1; j_gene: TRBJ2-5; v_gene: TRBV24-1
CDR3nt: TGTGCCAGCAGGAAACCTCCGGGACAGGGCGAAGTGGTTGGCACTGAAGCTTTCTTT; CDR3aa: CASRKPPGQGEVVGTEAFF; abundance: NA; d_gene: TRBD1; j_gene: TRBJ1-1; v_gene: TRBV12-3/TRBV12-4
CDR3nt: TGCAGCGTAGGGGACAGGGGGCGACGTGAGGGCTATGGCTACACCTTC; CDR3aa: CSVGDRGRREGYGYTF; abundance: NA; d_gene: TRBD1; j_gene: TRBJ1-2; v_gene: TRBV29-1
CDR3nt: TGTGCCAGCAGCCAAAACTTCCCGGACAGAGGGGAGCAGTACTTC; CDR3aa: CASSQNFPDRGEQYF; abundance: few; d_gene: NA; j_gene: TRBJ2-7; v_gene: TRBV4-2
CDR3nt: TGTGCCAGTAGTATGAGATTGAGCTCTGGGGCCAACGTCCTGACTTTC; CDR3aa: CASSMRLSSGANVLTF; abundance: NA; d_gene: NA; j_gene: TRBJ2-6; v_gene: TRBV19
CDR3nt: TGTGCCAGCAGCGTAGAGGCCTCGGGCCGCGAGCAGTTCTTC; CDR3aa: CASSVEASGREQFF; abundance: few; d_gene: NA; j_gene: TRBJ2-1; v_gene: TRBV9
CDR3nt: TGTGCCAGCAGCGTTGGAGGACAGTTCCTCGAGCAGTACTTC; CDR3aa: CASSVGGQFLEQYF; abundance: NA; d_gene: NA; j_gene: TRBJ2-7; v_gene: TRBV5-5
CDR3nt: TGTGCCAGCAGTTTAATGGAGGGATCCTCTACGGAGCAGTACTTC; CDR3aa: CASSLMEGSSTEQYF; abundance: NA; d_gene: NA; j_gene: TRBJ2-4; v_gene: TRBV12-3/TRBV12-4
CDR3nt: TGCAGCGTCGAGGGGGGGGACACTGAAGCTTTCTTT; CDR3aa: CSVEGGDTEAFF; abundance: NA; d_gene: NA; j_gene: TRBJ1-1; v_gene: TRBV29-1
CDR3nt: TGTGCCAGCAGTCCTGGCCGGGACAACCGGGGAGATTCACCCCTCCACTTT; CDR3aa: CASSPGRDNRGDSPLHF; abundance: many; d_gene: NA; j_gene: TRBJ1-6; v_gene: TRBV6-4
CDR3nt: TGTGCCAGCAGCTTATCGGTCACCTCTGGAAACACCATATATTTT; CDR3aa: CASSLSVTSGNTIYF; abundance: NA; d_gene: NA; j_gene: TRBJ1-3; v_gene: TRBV7-9
CDR3nt: TGTGCCAGCAGCAGTGGAGAAAATCGTGGTCAGCCCCAGCATTTT; CDR3aa: CASSSGENRGQPQHF; abundance: NA; d_gene: NA; j_gene: TRBJ1-5; v_gene: TRBV7-9
CDR3nt: TGCGCCAGCAGCCTGATGGCGCCAGGCTGGGATGAGCAGTTCTTC; CDR3aa: CASSLMAPGWDEQFF; abundance: NA; d_gene: NA; j_gene: TRBJ2-1; v_gene: TRBV5-1
CDR3nt: TGTGCCAGCAGTTTTTCTACTAGCGGGTACAATGAGCAGTTCTTC; CDR3aa: CASSFSTSGYNEQFF; abundance: few; d_gene: TRBD2; j_gene: TRBJ2-1; v_gene: TRBV12-3/TRBV12-4
CDR3nt: TGCAGTGCTAGAGGGGATAGGGCTTATGGCTACACCTTC; CDR3aa: CSARGDRAYGYTF; abundance: few; d_gene: NA; j_gene: TRBJ1-2; v_gene: TRBV20-1
CDR3nt: TGTGCCACCATGGAGACCGGTGGAGATACGCAGTATTTT; CDR3aa: CATMETGGDTQYF; abundance: few; d_gene: NA; j_gene: TRBJ2-3; v_gene: TRBV24-1
CDR3nt: TGTGCCAGCAGTAGACTAGCGGGAGCGAGGAGCAATGAGCAGTTCTTC; CDR3aa: CASSRLAGARSNEQFF; abundance: NA; d_gene: TRBD2; j_gene: TRBJ2-1; v_gene: TRBV28
CDR3nt: TGTGCTAGCAGCTTATCTTTGGGGGAGCCCTACAATGAGCAGTTCTTC; CDR3aa: CASSLSLGEPYNEQFF; abundance: few; d_gene: NA; j_gene: TRBJ2-1; v_gene: TRBV7-7
CDR3nt: TGCAGCGCAGAAGGTGACAGGGGACGCCAAGCCTATGGCTACACCTTC; CDR3aa: CSAEGDRGRQAYGYTF; abundance: few; d_gene: TRBD1; j_gene: TRBJ1-2; v_gene: TRBV29-1
CDR3nt: TGTGCCAGCAGTTACTCGAAGGGAAGGTCTGAAGCTTTCTTT; CDR3aa: CASSYSKGRSEAFF; abundance: NA; d_gene: NA; j_gene: TRBJ1-1; v_gene: TRBV6-5
CDR3nt: TGCGCCAGCAGCCGGACAGGGGACACGGCTGAAGCTTTCTTT; CDR3aa: CASSRTGDTAEAFF; abundance: NA; d_gene: TRBD1; j_gene: TRBJ1-1; v_gene: TRBV5-1
CDR3nt: TGCGCCAGCAGCCCACCCGGCGGGGGGGATACTAAACGGAACTATGGCTACACCTTC; CDR3aa: CASSPPGGGDTKRNYGYTF; abundance: NA; d_gene: NA; j_gene: TRBJ1-2; v_gene: TRBV4-1
CDR3nt: TGTGCCAGCAAAGGGTACGAGCAGTACTTC; CDR3aa: CASKGYEQYF; abundance: few; d_gene: NA; j_gene: TRBJ2-7; v_gene: TRBV28
CDR3nt: TGCAGCGTTGAGACCAGGGGGAAGCGGTTGAGCACTGAAGCTTTCTTT; CDR3aa: CSVETRGKRLSTEAFF; abundance: NA; d_gene: TRBD1; j_gene: TRBJ1-1; v_gene: TRBV29-1
CDR3nt: TGTGCCAGCAGCTTCGGACAGGGACAAGTGTACGAGCAGTACTTC; CDR3aa: CASSFGQGQVYEQYF; abundance: once; d_gene: TRBD1; j_gene: TRBJ2-7; v_gene: TRBV6-5
CDR3nt: TGTGCCAGCAGCTTATTGGCAGAAGAGACTGAAGCTTTCTTT; CDR3aa: CASSLLAEETEAFF; abundance: NA; d_gene: NA; j_gene: TRBJ1-1; v_gene: TRBV7-9
CDR3nt: TGTGCCAGCAGCAGACTTGGGCTCCCCAAGGTCAATGAGCAGTTCTTC; CDR3aa: CASSRLGLPKVNEQFF; abundance: few; d_gene: NA; j_gene: TRBJ2-1; v_gene: TRBV5-5
CDR3nt: TGTGCCATCGCTACAGGGGGCCATAATTCACCCCTCCACTTT; CDR3aa: CAIATGGHNSPLHF; abundance: few; d_gene: TRBD1; j_gene: TRBJ1-6; v_gene: TRBV10-3
CDR3nt: TGCGCCAGCAGCCAAGTGGAGGGACTAGAGACCCAGTACTTC; CDR3aa: CASSQVEGLETQYF; abundance: NA; d_gene: NA; j_gene: TRBJ2-5; v_gene: TRBV4-1
CDR3nt: TGCAGTGCTGAGGACAGGGGGCGACGGGACGAGCAGTACTTC; CDR3aa: CSAEDRGRRDEQYF; abundance: few; d_gene: TRBD1; j_gene: TRBJ2-7; v_gene: TRBV20-1
CDR3nt: TGCAGCGTCGATCCGGGACTTGGAGATACGCAGTATTTT; CDR3aa: CSVDPGLGDTQYF; abundance: NA; d_gene: NA; j_gene: TRBJ2-3; v_gene: TRBV29-1
CDR3nt: TGTGCCATCAGCGAACGGGACCCCTACCTAGAGACCCAGTACTTC; CDR3aa: CAISERDPYLETQYF; abundance: few; d_gene: NA; j_gene: TRBJ2-5; v_gene: TRBV10-3
CDR3nt: TGTGCCTGGCTGGGACAGGTCGATGGCTACACCTTC; CDR3aa: CAWLGQVDGYTF; abundance: NA; d_gene: TRBD1; j_gene: TRBJ1-2; v_gene: TRBV30
CDR3nt: TGTGCCAGCAGTGAATGGGGGACAGGAACCTACGAGCAGTACTTC; CDR3aa: CASSEWGTGTYEQYF; abundance: once; d_gene: TRBD1; j_gene: TRBJ2-7; v_gene: TRBV6-1